The sequence of this T cell receptor (beta chain) was determined in a study of blood T cell repertoires in COVID-19. Produced via immunoSEQ multiplex PCR; TCRdb's table is partial and in-frame only. The sample lists fewer than 450,000 clones; less than 95% were seen once. The length of the CDR3 is 16 residues. V was clipped by 1 base and J by 4 bases; unmatched bases: 4. Germline values: CDR1 SGHAT, CDR2 FQNNGV. Recruits, aged roughly 18 to 90 years, lived in 24 US areas. This clonotype was sampled from a man aged 18 to 30 who had recovered from COVID-19. The sample comprised PBMCs or T cells enriched from blood (not recorded which). The rearrangement uses TRBV11-2 and TRBJ2-7; 13 positions match TRBD2. The CDR3 DNA follows: TGTGCCAGCAGCTTAGTACTAGCGGGGGGGCGTTACGAGCAGTACTTC. Its protein is CASSLVLAGGRYEQYF.